Listed below are T cell receptor beta chains from one sample, sequenced in a study of cytomegalovirus exposure and HLA in healthy donors. Generated by immunoSEQ multiplex PCR, the TCRdb table keeps only in-frame clones and is missing some. The table has about 160,000 clones, roughly 80% seen once; the top ten hold around 13%. Sample: PBMCs. The receptors come from a woman aged 50 to 65 in good health and CMV-seronegative. Each CDR3 is given with its conserved first and last residue. D genes are given only for firm matches. Some rows mark clone size as missing; the rest say once, few, many or name a class of expanded clone.

16	TRBD2	TRBV5-1	TRBJ2-2	few	CASSFSGGIDTGELFF	TGCGCCAGCAGCTTTAGCGGGGGGATAGACACCGGGGAGCTGTTTTTT
13	NA	TRBV7-9	TRBJ1-2	NA	CASSSGGKDGYTF	TGTGCCAGCAGCTCCGGGGGTAAGGATGGCTACACCTTC
16	NA	TRBV5-1	TRBJ2-2	NA	CASSLVQGKGAGELFF	TGCGCCAGCAGCTTGGTCCAGGGAAAGGGGGCCGGGGAGCTGTTTTTT
16	NA	TRBV5-6	TRBJ2-7	once	CASSPRGRKSSYEQYF	TGTGCCAGCAGCCCCCGTGGCAGGAAAAGCTCCTACGAGCAGTACTTC
14	NA	TRBV15	TRBJ1-5	NA	CATSREEVDQPQHF	TGTGCCACCAGCAGAGAAGAGGTAGATCAGCCCCAGCATTTT
14	TRBD1	TRBV7-2	TRBJ1-1	NA	CASSSTGGGTEAFF	TGTGCCAGCAGCTCGACAGGGGGCGGGACTGAAGCTTTCTTT
13	TRBD1	TRBV7-9	TRBJ1-3	NA	CSAKGTGGNTIYF	TGTTCCGCCAAAGGGACAGGAGGAAACACCATATATTTT
12	NA	TRBV30	TRBJ2-7	NA	CAWSLPSVEQYF	TGTGCCTGGAGTCTCCCTAGCGTCGAGCAGTACTTC
14	NA	TRBV7-9	TRBJ1-1	once	CASSFSRSDTEAFF	TGTGCCAGCAGCTTCAGCAGGTCAGACACTGAAGCTTTCTTT
13	NA	TRBV7-7	TRBJ2-5	NA	CASSPTLSGTQYF	TGTGCCAGCAGCCCTACCCTTAGCGGAACCCAGTACTTC
12	NA	TRBV7-2	TRBJ2-7	once	CASSSSGYEQYF	TGTGCCAGCAGCTCATCGGGTTACGAGCAGTACTTC
14	NA	TRBV7-9	TRBJ2-1	NA	CSSSETRDWDEQFF	TGTTCCAGCAGCGAGACTAGAGACTGGGATGAGCAGTTCTTC
15	TRBD1	TRBV28	TRBJ1-5	NA	CASVGGQGNWQPQHF	TGTGCCAGCGTAGGGGGACAGGGAAACTGGCAGCCCCAGCATTTT